This note documents a single T cell receptor (beta chain) sequence. The antigen remains undetermined. V lost 1 base to trimming and J lost 4 bases, with 13 bases between them. The CDR3 loop spans 15 amino acids. The V gene's germline CDR1 is SEHNR and CDR2 FQNEAQ (reference sequence). This sample was taken from a study of T cell responses to AZD1222 COVID-19 vaccine. Only in-frame clones appear in the TCRdb table, and some are missing; sequencing was by immunoSEQ multiplex PCR. The data hold just over 150,000 clones, with 75% to 90% observed a single time. Study findings and constraints: Close to half of all spike-specific TCRs reportedly target regions of the variants that are unmutated. CD4 TCRs linked to vaccination spanned spike, dominating at 160-218 and 743-854. Researchers took repertoire samples only after the peak T cell response had come.

The genes are TRBV7-9 and TRBJ1-2, with D perhaps matching TRBD1 (5 bases). This specimen consisted of peripheral blood, obtained 28 days after the second AZD1222 dose. The source is an adult who received the AZD1222 COVID-19 vaccine. In DNA, the CDR3 is TGTGCCAGCAGCTTAGAGAGGGGCTGGGGCTATGGCTACACCTTC. Translated: CASSLERGWGYGYTF.